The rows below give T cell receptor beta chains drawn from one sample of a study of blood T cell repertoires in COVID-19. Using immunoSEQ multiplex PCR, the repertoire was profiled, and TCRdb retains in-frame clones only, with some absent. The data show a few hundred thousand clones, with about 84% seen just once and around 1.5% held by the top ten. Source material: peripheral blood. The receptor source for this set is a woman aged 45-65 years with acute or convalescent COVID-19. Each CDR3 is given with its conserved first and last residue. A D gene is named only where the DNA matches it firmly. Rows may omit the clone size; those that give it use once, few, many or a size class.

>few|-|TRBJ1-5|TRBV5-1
TGCGCCAGCAGCTCCGGACCCAGGGGCAATCAGCCCCAGCATTTT
CASSSGPRGNQPQHF
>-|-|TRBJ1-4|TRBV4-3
TGCGCCAGCAGCCAGGACATAAGGGTTGAAAAACTGTTTTTT
CASSQDIRVEKLFF
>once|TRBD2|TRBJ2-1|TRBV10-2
TGCGCCAGCCGACGTACGGGACTAGCGGGTTATAATGAGCAGTTCTTC
CASRRTGLAGYNEQFF
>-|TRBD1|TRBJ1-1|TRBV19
TGTGCCAGTAGTACCCGGGACAGGGGATTAGTGGCTGAAGCTTTCTTT
CASSTRDRGLVAEAFF
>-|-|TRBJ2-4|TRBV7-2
TGTGCCAGCAGCTTATATCGGTCAGCCAAAAACATTCAGTACTTC
CASSLYRSAKNIQYF
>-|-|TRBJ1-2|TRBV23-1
TGCGCCAGCAGTCAATCGGAGGGGGGGAAGAACTATGGCTACACCTTC
CASSQSEGGKNYGYTF
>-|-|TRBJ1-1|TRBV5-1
TGCGCCAGCAGCTTGACCGGAGGGCAGATGAACACTGAAGCTTTCTTT
CASSLTGGQMNTEAFF
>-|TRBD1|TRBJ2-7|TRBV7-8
TGTGCCAGCAGCCGAGGACGGGACAGGGCCTACGAGCAGTACTTC
CASSRGRDRAYEQYF
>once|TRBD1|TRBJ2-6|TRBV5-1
TGCGCCAGCAGCTTGGCAAGCGAAACAGGGGTGATAGGGTCTGGGGCCAACGTCCTGACTTTC
CASSLASETGVIGSGANVLTF
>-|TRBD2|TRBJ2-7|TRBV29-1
TGCAGCGTTGCCCGGGAGGATTGGTCCTACGAGCAGTACTTC
CSVAREDWSYEQYF
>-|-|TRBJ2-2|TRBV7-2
TGTGCCAGCAGCTTATCAACCAGCGCCTCGAACACCGGGGAGCTGTTTTTT
CASSLSTSASNTGELFF
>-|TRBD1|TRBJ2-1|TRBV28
TGTGCCATCTCCGTGCTTGGACAGGGCAATGAGCAGTTCTTC
CAISVLGQGNEQFF
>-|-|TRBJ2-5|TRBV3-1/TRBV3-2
TGTGCCAGCAGCCAAGGACTGGTCCGGGAGACCCAGTACTTC
CASSQGLVRETQYF
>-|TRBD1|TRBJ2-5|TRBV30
TGTGCCTGGAGCCACAGGGGACAGGGGCGAGAGACCCAGTACTTC
CAWSHRGQGRETQYF
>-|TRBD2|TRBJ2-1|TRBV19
TGTGCCAGTAGTATTGGGTGGACTAGCCCCAGGGGTGAGCAGTTCTTC
CASSIGWTSPRGEQFF
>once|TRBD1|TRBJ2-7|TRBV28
TGTGCCAGCAGTTTGCAGGGGGTAAGACACGAGCAGTACTTC
CASSLQGVRHEQYF
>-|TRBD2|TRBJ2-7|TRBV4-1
TGCGCCAGCAGCCAAGATGCCCAAGCGGGGTACTCCTACGAGCAGTACTTC
CASSQDAQAGYSYEQYF
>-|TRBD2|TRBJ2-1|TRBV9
TGTGCCAGCAGCAGAGGGACTAGCGGGAGCAGGGGTGAGCAGTTCTTC
CASSRGTSGSRGEQFF
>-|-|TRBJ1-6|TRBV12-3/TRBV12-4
TGTGCCAGCGGATATACAGGTTCCCCCCTCCACTTT
CASGYTGSPLHF
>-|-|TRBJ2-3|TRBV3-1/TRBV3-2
TGTGCCAGCAGGATGTTCGGCGGAGTCACAGATACGCAGTATTTT
CASRMFGGVTDTQYF
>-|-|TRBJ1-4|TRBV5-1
TGCGCCAGCAGCTTGGCGGCAGGGAACAATGAAAAACTGTTTTTT
CASSLAAGNNEKLFF
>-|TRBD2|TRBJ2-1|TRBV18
TGTGCCAGCTCACCATTAGCGGGAGGTGTTGATGAGCAGTTCTTC
CASSPLAGGVDEQFF
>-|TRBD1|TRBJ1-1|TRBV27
TGTGCCAGCAGTCCGGGGACAGGGGGAAGTCGGGCTTTCTTT
CASSPGTGGSRAFF
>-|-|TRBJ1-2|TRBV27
TGTGCCAGCAGTTATGCAGGGCCCGTCTTCTATGGCTACACCTTC
CASSYAGPVFYGYTF
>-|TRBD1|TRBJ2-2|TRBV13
TGTGCCAGCAGCTTAGGACAGGGGAACGGGGAGCTGTTTTTT
CASSLGQGNGELFF
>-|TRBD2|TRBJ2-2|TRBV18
TGTGCCAGCTCACTCAAGACCGGGACTAGCGGGCCCGCCGGGGAGCTGTTTTTT
CASSLKTGTSGPAGELFF
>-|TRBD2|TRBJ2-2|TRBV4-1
TGCGCCAGCAGCCACCCGACTAGCGGGACCTCGGGGGAGCTGTTTTTT
CASSHPTSGTSGELFF
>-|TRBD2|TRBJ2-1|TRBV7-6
TGTGCCAGCAGCATCGTAGCGGGAGGGTACAATGAGCAGTTCTTC
CASSIVAGGYNEQFF
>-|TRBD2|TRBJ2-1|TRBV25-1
TGTGCCAGCAGTGAATATAAAGGGGGACTAGCGGGATCTGGGCAGTTCTTC
CASSEYKGGLAGSGQFF